This is a list of T cell receptor beta chains from one sample in a study of shared clonotypes between healthy human individuals. Clones were read by immunoSEQ multiplex PCR, and TCRdb kept only the in-frame ones, dropping some. Of roughly 720,000 clones in the sample, 80% to 95% were seen once. The material sequenced was memory CD8+ T cells from PBMCs. All receptors come from a man aged 18-30 years in good health. Some clones in this sample may be carry-over from other donors' samples. Each CDR3 is given with its conserved first and last residue. Each record gives: clone size, J gene, D gene, V gene, CDR3 length, CDR3 DNA, CDR3 protein. A D gene is named only where the DNA matches it firmly. Clone sizes are given selectively: once, few, many, or a class where the clone is expanded.

. TRBJ1-5 . TRBV6-6 15 TGTGCCAGCAGTTACTTGGCAGGGAGCAATCAGCCCCAGCATTTT CASSYLAGSNQPQHF
. TRBJ2-1 . TRBV15 16 TGTGCCACCAGCAGAGATGTAGTAGCTCTCTACAATGAGCAGTTCTTC CATSRDVVALYNEQFF
. TRBJ2-7 . TRBV7-6 15 TGTGCCAGCAGCCCTACAGGGGAGGGCTCCTACGAGCAGTACTTC CASSPTGEGSYEQYF
. TRBJ1-2 . TRBV7-6 15 TGTGCCAGCAGCTATTACCGGGACGGGGTCTCTGGCTACACCTTC CASSYYRDGVSGYTF
. TRBJ2-2 TRBD1 TRBV18 19 TGTGCCAGCTCACCAGGCGTGTCGGAGGACAGGGACAACACCGGGGAGCTGTTTTTT CASSPGVSEDRDNTGELFF
. TRBJ2-7 . TRBV5-6 14 TGTGCCAGCAGCTTTGAAGGATTGAATCGCGAGCAGTACTTC CASSFEGLNREQYF
. TRBJ2-3 . TRBV27 13 TGTGCCAGCAGTTTAGTGGCCGCAGATACGCAGTATTTT CASSLVAADTQYF
. TRBJ2-7 . TRBV7-3 15 TGTGCCAGCAGCTTAACGCTAGCGCCGACCTACGAGCAGTACTTC CASSLTLAPTYEQYF
. TRBJ2-2 . TRBV5-1 14 TGCGCCAGCAGCTTGGGTTTAGACACCGGGGAGCTGTTTTTT CASSLGLDTGELFF
. TRBJ1-3 . TRBV19 14 TGTGCCAGTAGCTCCCCAAGCCCAGAGGACACCATATATTTT CASSSPSPEDTIYF
once TRBJ2-3 TRBD2 TRBV18 18 TGTGCCAGCTCACCACCGGTTCTAGCGGGAGTGCAGACAGATACGCAGTATTTT CASSPPVLAGVQTDTQYF
. TRBJ2-7 TRBD1 TRBV9 15 TGTGCCAGCAGCGTAGACTTGACAGGGTTCCCCGAGCAGTACTTC CASSVDLTGFPEQYF
. TRBJ2-3 TRBD1 TRBV5-1 19 TGCGCCAGCAGCTCCACGGGACAGGGGCTTCGCTGGGGCACAGATACGCAGTATTTT CASSSTGQGLRWGTDTQYF
. TRBJ2-5 TRBD1 TRBV6-6 16 TGTGCCAGCAGCAGCCCGGACAGGGAGAACCAAGAGACCCAGTACTTC CASSSPDRENQETQYF
. TRBJ1-5 . TRBV28 13 TGTGCCAGCAGTTTATTGCTGTATCAGCCCCAGCATTTT CASSLLLYQPQHF
. TRBJ2-7 . TRBV27 13 TGTGCCAGCAGAAATCCGGACAGTTACGAGCAGTACTTC CASRNPDSYEQYF
. TRBJ2-1 . TRBV28 12 TGTGCCAGCAGCCGGGCCGAGAATGAGCAGTTCTTC CASSRAENEQFF
. TRBJ2-3 TRBD1 TRBV4-3 18 TGCGCCAGCAGCCAAGGGTGGAGGACAGGGGGGATCACAGATACGCAGTATTTT CASSQGWRTGGITDTQYF
few TRBJ2-5 . TRBV27 14 TGTGCCAGCAGTTCCCGGCAGGGGTTAGAGACCCAGTACTTC CASSSRQGLETQYF
. TRBJ2-1 . TRBV6-5 13 TGTGCCAGCAGTCCAATAAGGGGCTATGAGCAGTTCTTC CASSPIRGYEQFF
. TRBJ1-3 . TRBV28 16 TGTGCCAGCAGTTTTGGGGGTCCCTACTCTGGAAACACCATATATTTT CASSFGGPYSGNTIYF
. TRBJ2-1 . TRBV30 13 TGTGCCTGGAAACCGGGACTATCAGGGGGGGAGTTCTTC CAWKPGLSGGEFF
. TRBJ2-3 . TRBV4-2 18 TGTGCCAGCAGCCCCCGGCAGGAGTCAGGGCAGGGATCAGATACGCAGTATTTT CASSPRQESGQGSDTQYF
. TRBJ2-1 . TRBV7-9 15 TGTGCCAGCAGCGACAATTTTTTTCCCAACAATGAGCAGTTCTTC CASSDNFFPNNEQFF
. TRBJ1-4 . TRBV28 16 TGTGCCAGCAGGACGTCTTCGGTGGTTTTTAATGAAAAACTGTTTTTT CASRTSSVVFNEKLFF
once TRBJ2-1 . TRBV30 13 TGTGCCTGGAGTGTTGGCATAGCGGTTGAGCAGTTCTTC CAWSVGIAVEQFF
. TRBJ2-2 . TRBV19 14 TGTGCCAGTAGGGGAGTTTTGAACACCGGGGAGCTGTTTTTT CASRGVLNTGELFF
. TRBJ2-2 . TRBV11-2 14 TGTGCCAGCAGCTTGGACCCGGCCACCGGGGAGCTGTTTTTT CASSLDPATGELFF
. TRBJ2-1 . TRBV19 13 TGTGCCAGTAGTATGAAGGGGTACAATGAGCAGTTCTTC CASSMKGYNEQFF
few TRBJ2-5 . TRBV7-9 16 TGTGCCAGCAGCATCAGGCGAGGGAATGGGGAAGAGACCCAGTACTTC CASSIRRGNGEETQYF
. TRBJ1-1 TRBD1 TRBV30 12 TGTGCTGAGGACAGGGTCGGAACCGAAGCTTTCTTT CAEDRVGTEAFF
. TRBJ2-3 . TRBV13 17 TGTGCCAGCAGCCTTCGGGTTGGTTGGGCCCCGGGCGATACGCAGTATTTT CASSLRVGWAPGDTQYF
. TRBJ2-1 . TRBV7-6 15 TGTGCCAGCAGCTGGATCGCCGGGACGAGAAATGAGCAGTTCTTC CASSWIAGTRNEQFF
. TRBJ2-7 . TRBV6-5 12 TGTGCCAGCAGTGACCCGACGGGGGAGCAGTACTTC CASSDPTGEQYF
. TRBJ2-7 TRBD2 TRBV19 16 TGTGCCAGTAGTGTCCGACTAGCGGGAGAAGTATACGAGCAGTACTTC CASSVRLAGEVYEQYF
. TRBJ1-1 TRBD1 TRBV27 13 TGTGCCAGCAGTCGGGACAGGAACACTGAAGCTTTCTTT CASSRDRNTEAFF
once TRBJ1-4 . TRBV6-1 15 TGTGCCAGCAGTGATTCGGGGGCTCACGGGGGAAAACTGTTTTTT CASSDSGAHGGKLFF
. TRBJ2-7 . TRBV27 13 TGTGCCAGCAGTTTTGGGCAAACCTACGAGCAGTACTTC CASSFGQTYEQYF
. TRBJ2-2 . TRBV15 14 TGTGCCACCAGCAGAAGGGGGGGCGGCGGGGAGCTGTTTTTT CATSRRGGGGELFF
few TRBJ1-1 . TRBV13 12 TGTGCCAGCAGCGAGAGAGGTACTGAAGCTTTCTTT CASSERGTEAFF
. TRBJ2-7 . TRBV19 13 TGTGCCAGTAGTATAGACAGGACCTACGAGCAGTACTTC CASSIDRTYEQYF
. TRBJ2-1 . TRBV28 14 TGTGCCAGCAGTTTGGGAGACCCCTACAATGAGCAGTTCTTC CASSLGDPYNEQFF
. TRBJ1-5 TRBD1 TRBV28 15 TGTGCCAGCAGATTCGACAGGGAGCGATATCAGCCCCAGCATTTT CASRFDRERYQPQHF
once TRBJ1-1 TRBD1 TRBV27 12 TGTGCCAGCAGTAAGACAGGGGCTGAAGCTTTCTTT CASSKTGAEAFF
once TRBJ2-1 . TRBV18 16 TGTGCCAGCTCACCAGAATCCCATCGGGTATACAATGAGCAGTTCTTC CASSPESHRVYNEQFF
. TRBJ2-7 TRBD1 TRBV6-6 14 TGTGCCAGCAGTTACGGGACAGGGGGTTTCGAGCAGTACTTC CASSYGTGGFEQYF
. TRBJ2-2 . TRBV5-1 16 TGCGCCAGCAGCTTTTACTACCGGATGAACACCGGGGAGCTGTTTTTT CASSFYYRMNTGELFF
. TRBJ1-1 . TRBV29-1 13 TGCAGCGTTGAAGAGAGGCGGAACACTGAAGCTTTCTTT CSVEERRNTEAFF
. TRBJ2-1 TRBD2 TRBV7-9 15 TGTGCCAGCAGCTTAGAAGGCGGACTAGCGGGGGAGCAGTTCTTC CASSLEGGLAGEQFF